This section outlines one T cell receptor (beta chain) sequence together with its context. The antigen is not known. The data belong to a study of T cell responses to AZD1222 COVID-19 vaccine. Study-wide background: Pooling covered second doses at about 4 or about 12 weeks. Regarding the study as a whole: Donors skewed white British and female; clonal diversity was possibly underestimated. Only six or seven AZD1222 recipients tested seropositive at baseline. Repertoire samples came only from after the peak T cell response.

The V segment lost 5 bases and the J segment 8 bases; nucleotides outside the gene matches: 6. This CDR3 comprises 13 residues. Germline CDR1 and CDR2: LNHDA and SQIVND (reference sequence). Clones were read by immunoSEQ multiplex PCR, and TCRdb kept only the in-frame ones, dropping some. The table has approximately 100,000 clones, about 88% seen once. This clonotype was sampled from an adult in good health. The source was peripheral blood, collected on day 0 of AZD1222 vaccination. This chain links TRBV19 with TRBJ1-2; TRBD1 matches at 9 bases. The chain's CDR3 is CASSSGQGFGYTF. For the CDR3, the DNA is TGTGCCAGTAGTTCGGGACAGGGTTTCGGCTACACCTTC.